This TCR beta chain came from a study of blood T cell repertoires in COVID-19. Study-level background: The study drew acute and convalescent COVID-19 samples from the United States, Italy and Spain. PBMCs, B-cell-depleted T cells, or T cells were the source of the cDNA or gDNA that made up the material.

The V end was cut by 9 bases, the J end by 1 base, with 18 bases between. The germline V gene has CDR1 SGHDN and CDR2 FVKESK. The CDR3 sequence is 15 residues long. Original handling: Estimation of nucleated cell counts was performed using reference gene primer amplification. Produced via immunoSEQ multiplex PCR; TCRdb's table is partial and in-frame only. Clonal size and the V and J genes are those of that table, whereas D and trimming came from the DNA. The sample has about 240,000 clones; 80% to 90% are singletons. This chain connects TRBV14 to TRBJ1-1; D gene uncertain. The TCR comes from a woman aged 80 or over with COVID-19, enrolled during active disease. The specimen was peripheral blood. CDR3 sequence (DNA): TGTGCCAGAGATGCCTGCAGGTACACGAACACTGAAGCTTTCTTT. It yields the protein CARDACRYTNTEAFF.